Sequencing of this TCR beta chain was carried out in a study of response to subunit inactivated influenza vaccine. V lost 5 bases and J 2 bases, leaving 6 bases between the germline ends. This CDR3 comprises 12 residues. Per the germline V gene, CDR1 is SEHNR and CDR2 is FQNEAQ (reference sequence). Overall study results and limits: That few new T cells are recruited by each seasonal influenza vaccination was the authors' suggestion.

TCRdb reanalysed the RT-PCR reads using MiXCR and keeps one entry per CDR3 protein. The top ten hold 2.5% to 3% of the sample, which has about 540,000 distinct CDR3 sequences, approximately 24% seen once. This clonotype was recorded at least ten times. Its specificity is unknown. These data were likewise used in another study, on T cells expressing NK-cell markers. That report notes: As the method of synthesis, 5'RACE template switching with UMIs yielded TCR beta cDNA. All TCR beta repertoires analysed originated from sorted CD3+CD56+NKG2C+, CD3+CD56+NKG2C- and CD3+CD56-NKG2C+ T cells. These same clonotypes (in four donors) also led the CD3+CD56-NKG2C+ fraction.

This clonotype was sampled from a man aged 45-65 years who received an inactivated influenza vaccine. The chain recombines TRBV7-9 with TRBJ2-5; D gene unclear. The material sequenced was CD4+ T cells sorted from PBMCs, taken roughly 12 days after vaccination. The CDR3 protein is CASSNMQETQYF. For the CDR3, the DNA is TGTGCCAGCAGCAACATGCAAGAGACCCAGTACTTC. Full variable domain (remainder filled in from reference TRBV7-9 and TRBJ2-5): DTGVSQNPRHKITKRGQNVTFRCDPISEHNRLYWYRQTLGQGPEFLTYFQNEAQLEKSRLLSDRFSAERPKGSFSTLEIQRTEQGDSAMYLCASSNMQETQYFGPGTRLLVL.